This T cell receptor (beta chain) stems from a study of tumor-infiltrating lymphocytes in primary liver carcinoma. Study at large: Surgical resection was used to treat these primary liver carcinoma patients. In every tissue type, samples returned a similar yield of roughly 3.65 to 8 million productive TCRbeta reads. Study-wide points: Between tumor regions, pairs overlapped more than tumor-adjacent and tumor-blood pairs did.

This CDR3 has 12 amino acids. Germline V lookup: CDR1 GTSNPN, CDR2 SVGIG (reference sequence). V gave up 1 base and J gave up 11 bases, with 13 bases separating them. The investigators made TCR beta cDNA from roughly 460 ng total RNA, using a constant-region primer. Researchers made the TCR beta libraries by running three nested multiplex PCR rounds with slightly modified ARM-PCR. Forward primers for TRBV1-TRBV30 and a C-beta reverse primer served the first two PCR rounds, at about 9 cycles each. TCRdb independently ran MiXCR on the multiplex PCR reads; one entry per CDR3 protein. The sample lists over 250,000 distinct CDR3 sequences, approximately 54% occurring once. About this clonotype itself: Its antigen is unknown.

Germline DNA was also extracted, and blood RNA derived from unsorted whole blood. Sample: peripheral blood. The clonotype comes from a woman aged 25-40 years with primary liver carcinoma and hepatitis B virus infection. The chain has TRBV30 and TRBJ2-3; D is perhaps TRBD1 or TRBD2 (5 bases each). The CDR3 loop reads CAWSDGTSEQYF. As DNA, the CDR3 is TGTGCCTGGAGTGACGGGACCAGTGAGCAGTATTTT.